The clone carrying this T cell receptor beta chain was picked up a small number of times. Unmatched junction bases numbered 3, after V lost 3 bases and J lost 3 bases. The germline V gene has CDR1 MNHEY and CDR2 SMNVEV (reference sequence). The length of the CDR3 is 15 residues. These data originate in a study of spatial heterogeneity in lung cancer. MiXCR was run by TCRdb on the 5' RACE reads, yielding one entry per CDR3 protein. The sample has approximately 7,800 distinct CDR3 sequences; approximately 5.4% are singletons. The time point: sample taken at primary tumor resection. Researchers sequenced whole RNA taken from tumor, nontumor lung or frozen PBMC without sorting.

This material consisted of PBMCs, taken at surgery. The J gene is TRBJ2-1, the V gene TRBV27; TRBD2 matches at 9 bases. This clonotype originated in a male donor with early-stage non-small cell lung cancer. The CDR3 loop is CASSFSGSVYNEQFF. The CDR3 DNA reads as TGTGCCAGCAGTTTTAGCGGGAGTGTCTACAATGAGCAGTTCTTC.